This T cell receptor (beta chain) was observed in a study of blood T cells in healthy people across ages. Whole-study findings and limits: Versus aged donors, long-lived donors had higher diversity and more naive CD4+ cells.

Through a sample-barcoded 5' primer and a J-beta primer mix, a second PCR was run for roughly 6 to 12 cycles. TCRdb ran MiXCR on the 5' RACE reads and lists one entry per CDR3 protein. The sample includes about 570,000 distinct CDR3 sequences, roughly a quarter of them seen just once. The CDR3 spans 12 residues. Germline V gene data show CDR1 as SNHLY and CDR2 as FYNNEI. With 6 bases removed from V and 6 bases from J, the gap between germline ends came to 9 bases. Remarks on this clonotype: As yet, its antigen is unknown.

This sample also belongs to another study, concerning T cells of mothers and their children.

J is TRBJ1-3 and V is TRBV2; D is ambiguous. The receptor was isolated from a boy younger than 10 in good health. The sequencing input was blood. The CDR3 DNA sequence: TGTGCCAGCAGGAGGAACCAAAACACCATATATTTT. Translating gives CASRRNQNTIYF.